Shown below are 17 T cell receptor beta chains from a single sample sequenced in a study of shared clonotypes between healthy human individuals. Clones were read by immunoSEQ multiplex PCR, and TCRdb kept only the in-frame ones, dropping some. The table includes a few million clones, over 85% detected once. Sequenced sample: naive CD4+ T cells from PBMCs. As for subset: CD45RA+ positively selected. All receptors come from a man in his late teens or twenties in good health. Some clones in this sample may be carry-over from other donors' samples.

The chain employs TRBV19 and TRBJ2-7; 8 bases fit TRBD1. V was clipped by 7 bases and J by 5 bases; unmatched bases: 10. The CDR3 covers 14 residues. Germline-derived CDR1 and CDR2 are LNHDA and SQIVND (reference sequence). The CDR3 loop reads CASTRGTGQNEQYF. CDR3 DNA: TGTGCCAGTACCCGTGGGACAGGCCAAAACGAGCAGTACTTC. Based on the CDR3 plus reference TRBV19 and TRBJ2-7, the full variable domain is DGGITQSPKYLFRKEGQNVTLSCEQNLNHDAMYWYRQDPGQGLRLIYYSQIVNDFQKGDIAEGYSVSREKKESFPLTVTSAQKNPTAFYLCASTRGTGQNEQYFGPGTRLTVT.

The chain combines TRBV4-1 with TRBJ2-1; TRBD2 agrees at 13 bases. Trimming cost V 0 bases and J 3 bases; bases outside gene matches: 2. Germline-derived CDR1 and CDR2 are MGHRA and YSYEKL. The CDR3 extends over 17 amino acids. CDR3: CASSQDRTSGSYNEQFF. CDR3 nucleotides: TGCGCCAGCAGCCAAGATCGGACTAGCGGGAGCTACAATGAGCAGTTCTTC.

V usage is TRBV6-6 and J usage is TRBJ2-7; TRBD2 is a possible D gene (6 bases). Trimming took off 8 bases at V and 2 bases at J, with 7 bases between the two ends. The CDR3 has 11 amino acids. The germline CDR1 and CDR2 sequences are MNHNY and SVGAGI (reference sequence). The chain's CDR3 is CASSGAYEQYF. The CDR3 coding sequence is TGTGCCAGCTCGGGAGCCTACGAGCAGTACTTC.

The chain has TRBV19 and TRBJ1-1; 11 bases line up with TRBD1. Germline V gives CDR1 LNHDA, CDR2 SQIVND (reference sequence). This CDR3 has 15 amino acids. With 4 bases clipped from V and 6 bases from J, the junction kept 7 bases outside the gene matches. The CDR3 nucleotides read TGTGCCAGTAGTACGCCGGGACAGGGGGGCCCTGAAGCTTTCTTT. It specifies CASSTPGQGGPEAFF.

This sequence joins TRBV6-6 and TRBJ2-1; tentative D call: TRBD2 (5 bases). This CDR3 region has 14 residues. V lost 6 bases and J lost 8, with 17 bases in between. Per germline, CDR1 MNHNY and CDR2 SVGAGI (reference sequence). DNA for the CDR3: TGTGCCAGCAGAAAAGGACTCTTAGTCGATGAGCAGTTCTTC. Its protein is CASRKGLLVDEQFF.

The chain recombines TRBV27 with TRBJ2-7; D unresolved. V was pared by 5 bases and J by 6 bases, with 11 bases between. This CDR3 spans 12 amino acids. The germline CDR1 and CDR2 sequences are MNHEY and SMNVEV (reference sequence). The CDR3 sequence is CASSTNLIEQYF. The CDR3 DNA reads TGTGCCAGCAGTACCAACTTGATCGAGCAGTACTTC.

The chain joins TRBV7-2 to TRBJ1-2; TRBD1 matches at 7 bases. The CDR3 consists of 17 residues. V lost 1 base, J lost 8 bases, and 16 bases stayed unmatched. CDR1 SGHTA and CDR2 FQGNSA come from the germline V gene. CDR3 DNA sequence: TGTGCCAGCAGCTTAGATGGAACGACAGGGAGAAGGGGCGGCTACACCTTC. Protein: CASSLDGTTGRRGGYTF. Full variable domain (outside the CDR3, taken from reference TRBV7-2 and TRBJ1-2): GAGVSQSPSNKVTEKGKDVELRCDPISGHTALYWYRQSLGQGLEFLIYFQGNSAPDKSGLPSDRFSAERTGGSVSTLTIQRTQQEDSAVYLCASSLDGTTGRRGGYTFGSGTRLTVV.

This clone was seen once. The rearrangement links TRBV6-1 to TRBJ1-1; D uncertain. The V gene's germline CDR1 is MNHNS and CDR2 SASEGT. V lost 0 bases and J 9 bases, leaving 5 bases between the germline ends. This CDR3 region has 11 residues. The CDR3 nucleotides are TGTGCCAGCAGTGAAGCCCCCCAAGCTTTCTTT. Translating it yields CASSEAPQAFF.

CDR3 bases: TGTGCCAGCAGCTTAGAGACAGGGGTCGAGCAGTACTTC. Translation gives CASSLETGVEQYF. The chain combines TRBV11-1 with TRBJ2-7; 8 nucleotides line up with TRBD1. Germline assignment: CDR1 SGHAT and CDR2 FQDESV (reference sequence). The CDR3 is 13 amino acids. V was pared by 1 base and J by 6 bases, with 2 bases of the junction left unmatched.

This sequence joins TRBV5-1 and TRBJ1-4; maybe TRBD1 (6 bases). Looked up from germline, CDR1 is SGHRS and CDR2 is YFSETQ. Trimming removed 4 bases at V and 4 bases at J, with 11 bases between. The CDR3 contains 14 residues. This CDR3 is CASSMDSNNEKLFF. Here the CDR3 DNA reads TGCGCCAGCAGCATGGACAGCAATAATGAAAAACTGTTTTTT.

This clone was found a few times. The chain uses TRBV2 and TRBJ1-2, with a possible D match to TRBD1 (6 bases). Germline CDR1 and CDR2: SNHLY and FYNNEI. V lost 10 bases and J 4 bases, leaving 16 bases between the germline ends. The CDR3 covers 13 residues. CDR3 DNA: TGTGCCACCATGGGGGGCAATTCCTATGGCTACACCTTC. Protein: CATMGGNSYGYTF.

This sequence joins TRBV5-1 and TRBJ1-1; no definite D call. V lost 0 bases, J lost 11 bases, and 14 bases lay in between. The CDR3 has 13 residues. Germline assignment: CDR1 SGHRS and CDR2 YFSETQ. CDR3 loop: CASSLVGYSAAFF. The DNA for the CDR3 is TGCGCCAGCAGCTTGGTGGGTTACTCGGCTGCTTTCTTT.

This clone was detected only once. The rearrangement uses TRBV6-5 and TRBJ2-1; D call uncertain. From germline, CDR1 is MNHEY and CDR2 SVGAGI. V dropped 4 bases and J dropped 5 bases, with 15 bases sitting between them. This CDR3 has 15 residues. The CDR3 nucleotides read TGTGCCAGCAGTTCCCTAGTATCCTACGACAATGAGCAGTTCTTC. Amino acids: CASSSLVSYDNEQFF.

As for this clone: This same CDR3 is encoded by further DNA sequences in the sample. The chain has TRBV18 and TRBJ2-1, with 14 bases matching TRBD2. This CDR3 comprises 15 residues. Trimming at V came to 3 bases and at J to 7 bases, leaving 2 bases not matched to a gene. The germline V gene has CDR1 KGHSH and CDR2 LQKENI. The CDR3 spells CASSPGLAGDNEQFF. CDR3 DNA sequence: TGTGCCAGCTCACCGGGACTAGCGGGAGATAATGAGCAGTTCTTC.

CDR3 region: CASSFGQAGTDTQYF. In nucleotides, the CDR3 is TGTGCCAGCAGCTTTGGTCAGGCGGGCACAGATACGCAGTATTTT. The V call is TRBV7-9, the J call TRBJ2-3, with D uncertain. From germline, CDR1 is SEHNR and CDR2 FQNEAQ (reference sequence). This CDR3 has 15 residues. V shed 3 bases and J shed 1 base, with 11 bases lying between them.

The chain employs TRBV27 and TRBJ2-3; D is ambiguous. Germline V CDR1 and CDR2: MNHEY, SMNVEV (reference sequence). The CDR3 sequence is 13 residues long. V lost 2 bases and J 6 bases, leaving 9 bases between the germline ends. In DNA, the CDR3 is TGTGCCAGCAGTTTAGGGGTCGGTGATACGCAGTATTTT. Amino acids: CASSLGVGDTQYF.

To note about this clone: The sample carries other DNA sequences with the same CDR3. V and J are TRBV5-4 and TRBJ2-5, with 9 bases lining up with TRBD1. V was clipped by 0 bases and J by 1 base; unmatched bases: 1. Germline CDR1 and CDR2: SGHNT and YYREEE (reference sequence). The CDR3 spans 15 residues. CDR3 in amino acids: CASSLGQGGQETQYF. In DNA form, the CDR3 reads TGTGCCAGCAGCTTGGGACAGGGGGGCCAAGAGACCCAGTACTTC.